This TCR beta chain was retrieved from a study of blood T cell repertoires in COVID-19. Study-wide context: Acute-phase and convalescent COVID-19 samples originated in the United States, Italy and Spain.

Only in-frame clones appear in the TCRdb table, and some are missing; sequencing was by immunoSEQ multiplex PCR. In the table there are roughly 310,000 clones, 90% of which are singletons. The V end was cut by 6 bases, the J end by 0 bases, with 12 bases between. The CDR3 spans 15 residues. Germline CDR1 is MNHEY and CDR2 is SVGAGI. Recruited during active infection, patients (from Seattle) were subsequently followed longitudinally. The sequenced sample consisted of peripheral blood. V usage is TRBV6-5 and J usage is TRBJ1-5; D is perhaps TRBD1 (6 bases). This TCR was recovered from a woman aged 25 to 39 with COVID-19, enrolled during active disease. CDR3: CASRGTGSSNQPQHF. For the CDR3, the DNA is TGTGCCAGCAGAGGAACAGGGAGTAGCAATCAGCCCCAGCATTTT.